One sample yielded the 24 T cell receptor beta chains listed below, sequenced in a study of STAT3 mutations in large granular lymphocyte leukemia. Study-level results: In T-cell large granular lymphocyte leukemia, about half of patients showed multiple immunodominant subclonotypes.

Assay: immunoSEQ multiplex PCR; the TCRdb copy retains only in-frame clones and omits some. The sample lists approximately 42,000 clones, about 81% occurring once. For these receptors, no antigen is known. What was sequenced was PBMCs. Receptor source: a human donor with T large granular lymphocyte leukemia. Some clones in this sample may be carry-over from other donors' samples.

The chain joins TRBV7-2 to TRBJ1-2; D not certain. The germline gives CDR1 SGHTA, CDR2 FQGNSA. This CDR3 is built from 15 residues. Trimming took off 0 bases at V and 4 bases at J, with 12 bases between the two ends. The chain's CDR3 is CASSLAWGETYGYTF. The CDR3 DNA is TGTGCCAGCAGCTTAGCGTGGGGAGAAACCTATGGCTACACCTTC.

The chain is built from TRBV19 and TRBJ1-1, with D possibly TRBD1 on 5 matching bases. Germline lookup yields CDR1 LNHDA and CDR2 SQIVND (reference sequence). This CDR3 spans 12 amino acids. The ends were cut back, 5 bases at V and 3 bases at J, with 7 bases in the middle. The CDR3 reads CASSAGYTEAFF. The CDR3 nucleotides read TGTGCCAGTAGTGCAGGGTACACTGAAGCTTTCTTT.

The chain is built from TRBV7-9 and TRBJ1-1; D uncertain. The CDR3 extends over 15 amino acids. The germline V gene encodes CDR1 SEHNR and CDR2 FQNEAQ (reference sequence). V was clipped by 6 bases and J by 1 base, with 15 bases between them. In DNA, the CDR3 is TGTGCCAGCAGTTATACGGGAGGGCGGAACACTGAAGCTTTCTTT. Its translation is CASSYTGGRNTEAFF.

V gene TRBV6-5 combines with J gene TRBJ1-6; no firm D call. This CDR3 has 15 amino acids. V lost 2 bases, J lost 7 bases, and 12 bases lay in between. Germline lookup yields CDR1 MNHEY and CDR2 SVGAGI. CDR3 region: CASSYVGSLNSPLHF. DNA for the CDR3: TGTGCCAGCAGTTACGTGGGGAGTCTGAATTCACCCCTCCACTTT.

V and J are TRBV5-1 and TRBJ1-2; unclear D gene. The CDR3 has 13 amino acids. The germline V gene has CDR1 SGHRS and CDR2 YFSETQ. Trimming took off 0 bases at V and 8 bases at J, with 11 bases between the two ends. CDR3 DNA: TGCGCCAGCAGCTTGGACAGTCTGGAGGGCTACACCTTC. It specifies CASSLDSLEGYTF. Combining the CDR3 with reference TRBV5-1 and TRBJ1-2 gives the whole variable domain KAGVTQTPRYLIKTRGQQVTLSCSPISGHRSVSWYQQTPGQGLQFLFEYFSETQRNKGNFPGRFSGRQFSNSRSEMNVSTLELGDSALYLCASSLDSLEGYTFGSGTRLTVV.

Written as DNA, the CDR3 is TGTGCCAGCGGCCAGCAAGAGACCCAGTACTTC. Translating it yields CASGQQETQYF. The chain has TRBV2 and TRBJ2-5; D is undetermined. In germline, CDR1 is SNHLY, CDR2 FYNNEI. The CDR3 spans 11 residues. Between the trimmed V and J ends, which lost 8 bases and 2 bases, there was a span of 6 bases.

The J gene is TRBJ2-7, the V gene TRBV5-8; a weak D match, TRBD2 (6 bases). Germline values: CDR1 SGHTS, CDR2 YDEGEE. The CDR3 runs 13 residues. Trimming stripped 1 base from V and 3 bases from J, with 8 bases between. The CDR3 region has the DNA TGTGCCAGCAGCTTGACTAGCTACTACGAGCAGTACGTC. Its translation is CASSLTSYYEQYV.

The rearrangement links TRBV6-1 to TRBJ2-3, with D tentatively TRBD1 (5 bases). CDR1 is MNHNS, CDR2 SASEGT, per germline. CDR3 length: 15 residues. V lost 3 bases and J lost 3, with 13 bases in between. The CDR3, as DNA: TGTGCCAGCAGTGATGGGGCCTTCTGGACAGATACGCAGTATTTT. Amino acid sequence: CASSDGAFWTDTQYF.

The chain carries TRBV5-5 and TRBJ2-3; 7 bases are a match to TRBD1. The germline V gene has CDR1 SGHKS and CDR2 YYEKEE (reference sequence). This CDR3 is 17 amino acids long. V lost 4 bases and J lost 3; bases outside the gene matches: 14. The CDR3 region has the DNA TGTGCCAGCAGCCCCCCCACCGGACAGGTTAGGACAGATACGCAGTATTTT. Protein sequence: CASSPPTGQVRTDTQYF.

This clone was counted a few times. V is TRBV18 and J is TRBJ1-5; D not resolved. V was trimmed by 2 bases and J by 7 bases, leaving 9 bases between them. This CDR3 spans 13 amino acids. From germline, CDR1 is KGHSH and CDR2 LQKENI. The CDR3 DNA reads as TGTGCCAGCTCACCAAGGAACGGGCAGCCCCAGCATTTT. Amino acid sequence: CASSPRNGQPQHF.

The gene calls are TRBV2 and TRBJ1-3, with 7 positions matching TRBD1. The germline gives CDR1 SNHLY, CDR2 FYNNEI. The CDR3 contains 12 residues. Trimming at V came to 6 bases and at J to 4 bases, leaving 0 bases not matched to a gene. CDR3 nucleotides: TGTGCCAGCAGGGACAGGGGAAACACCATATATTTT. Translating gives CASRDRGNTIYF.

The chain uses TRBV7-9 and TRBJ2-7, with D possibly matching TRBD1 (7 bases). In germline, CDR1 is SEHNR, CDR2 FQNEAQ (reference sequence). Trimming removed 5 bases at V and 0 bases at J, with 14 bases between. CDR3 length: 15 residues. The CDR3 region is CASSPAGGSSYEQYF. The CDR3 bases are TGTGCCAGCAGCCCCGCAGGGGGGAGCTCCTACGAGCAGTACTTC.

The chain is built from TRBV30 and TRBJ2-1; D is undetermined. Germline lookup yields CDR1 GTSNPN and CDR2 SVGIG (reference sequence). This CDR3 region has 13 residues. With 3 bases removed from V and 2 bases from J, the gap between germline ends came to 8 bases. The CDR3 region is CAWSPGPYNEQFF. CDR3 nucleotide sequence: TGTGCCTGGAGCCCCGGACCCTACAATGAGCAGTTCTTC.

This clone was seen once. The gene calls are TRBV29-1 and TRBJ2-1; the D is unclear. V gave up 5 bases and J gave up 7 bases, with 18 bases separating them. CDR1 is SQVTM and CDR2 is ANQGSEA in the germline V gene. This CDR3 has 14 residues. For the CDR3, the DNA is TGCAGCGTTTTCTTAGCCGGTGGGGAAAATGAGCAGTTCTTC. Amino acid sequence: CSVFLAGGENEQFF.

The chain joins TRBV19 to TRBJ1-6; maybe TRBD1 (6 bases). The CDR3 spans 16 residues. Germline CDR1 LNHDA, CDR2 SQIVND (reference sequence). Deletions cut 3 bases from V and 7 bases from J, with 16 bases between. CDR3 residues: CASSIGDRPYNSPLHF. CDR3 in DNA: TGTGCCAGTAGTATTGGTGACAGGCCTTACAATTCACCCCTCCACTTT.

The chain joins TRBV5-1 to TRBJ1-2; no definite D call. Trimming removed 4 bases at V and 4 bases at J, with 17 bases between. Looked up from germline, CDR1 is SGHRS and CDR2 is YFSETQ. The CDR3 covers 15 residues. This CDR3 reads CASSTEISLGYGYTF. In nucleotides, the CDR3 is TGCGCCAGCAGCACAGAAATATCGCTTGGCTATGGCTACACCTTC. The full variable domain, with the rest looked up from reference TRBV5-1 and TRBJ1-2, is KAGVTQTPRYLIKTRGQQVTLSCSPISGHRSVSWYQQTPGQGLQFLFEYFSETQRNKGNFPGRFSGRQFSNSRSEMNVSTLELGDSALYLCASSTEISLGYGYTFGSGTRLTVV.

V usage is TRBV29-1 and J usage is TRBJ2-3; D is perhaps TRBD1 (5 bases). With 4 bases removed from V and 1 base from J, the gap between germline ends came to 15 bases. CDR3 length equals 15 residues. Germline CDR1 and CDR2: SQVTM and ANQGSEA. CDR3 sequence: CSVGFRQWGTDTQYF. The CDR3 DNA follows: TGCAGCGTTGGGTTTAGACAGTGGGGCACAGATACGCAGTATTTT.

The chain uses TRBV18 and TRBJ1-4; 9 bases are shared with TRBD1. Germline V lookup: CDR1 KGHSH, CDR2 LQKENI. With V trimmed by 6 bases and J by 7 bases, 9 bases remained unmatched. CDR3 size: 15 residues. The CDR3 spells CASSPGGTGSEKLFF. The DNA for the CDR3 is TGTGCCAGCTCCCCCGGGGGGACAGGGAGTGAAAAACTGTTTTTT.

The V and J genes are TRBV6-4 and TRBJ1-2; D remains ambiguous. Trimming shortened V by 4 bases and J by 4 bases, and 4 bases separated the two germline ends. Per germline, CDR1 MRHNA and CDR2 SNTAGT. The CDR3 is made up of 11 amino acids. The chain's CDR3 is CASSGGYGYTF. The CDR3 DNA is TGTGCCAGCAGTGGAGGCTATGGCTACACCTTC.

CDR3 bases: TGTGCCAGCAGCTTGACAGGGGATCAGCCCCAGCATTTT. Translation: CASSLTGDQPQHF. This sequence joins TRBV11-2 and TRBJ1-5; 8 nucleotides align to TRBD1. Germline values: CDR1 SGHAT, CDR2 FQNNGV. Germline trimming cut 3 bases from V and 5 bases from J; bases unmatched to any gene: 0. This CDR3 has 13 amino acids.

The chain is built from TRBV28 and TRBJ2-7, with unresolved D. From germline, CDR1 is MDHEN and CDR2 SYDVKM. The CDR3 covers 12 residues. V lost 3 bases and J lost 0, with 3 bases in between. CDR3 bases: TGTGCCAGCAGTTTTAGCTCCTACGAGCAGTACTTC. Its translation: CASSFSSYEQYF.

V is TRBV9 and J is TRBJ1-2; tentatively, D is TRBD1 (5 bases). The CDR3 length is 16 residues. From germline, CDR1 is SGDLS and CDR2 YYNGEE. The V end was cut by 4 bases, the J end by 4 bases, with 20 bases between. The CDR3 region has the DNA TGTGCCAGCAGCTCCTCTGGTCAGGGAGGCGGCTATGGCTACACCTTC. It translates to CASSSSGQGGGYGYTF.

The V call is TRBV18, the J call TRBJ1-4; no clear D gene. Deletions cut 8 bases from V and 4 bases from J, with 11 bases between. The CDR3 spans 13 residues. Germline CDR1 KGHSH, CDR2 LQKENI. The CDR3 spells CASRDRLNEKLFF. The CDR3 DNA reads as TGTGCCAGCCGGGATCGTCTTAATGAAAAACTGTTTTTT.

The rearrangement joins TRBV4-2 to TRBJ1-5, with TRBD1 matching 10 bases. This CDR3 comprises 17 residues. V shed 4 bases, J shed 4 bases, and the junction held 10 bases outside the gene matches. Per the germline V gene, CDR1 is LGHNA and CDR2 is YNFKEQ. The CDR3 DNA is TGTGCCAGCAGCCCCGACAGGGGGCGAGGTGGGAATCAGCCCCAGCATTTT. Translating gives CASSPDRGRGGNQPQHF.